Below are 18 T cell receptor beta chains sequenced from a single sample in a study of OX40 agonist ivuxolimab in advanced cancers. The protocol was immunoSEQ multiplex PCR, while the TCRdb copy is restricted to in-frame clones and leaves out a portion. The sample has 90,000 to 130,000 clones; 75% to 95% are singletons. The sequenced sample was CD4+ or CD8+ T cells sorted from blood, obtained in a trial of the OX40 agonist ivuxolimab. The origin of the receptors is an adult with an advanced solid tumor such as melanoma, head and neck, liver or kidney cancer.

V usage is TRBV6-6 and J usage is TRBJ2-1, with 7 bases identical to TRBD2. V was pared by 5 bases and J by 15 bases, with 10 bases of the junction left unmatched. Looked up from germline, CDR1 is MNHNY and CDR2 is SVGAGI (reference sequence). The CDR3 is 12 amino acids. The CDR3, as DNA: TGTGCCAGCAGTCAAACGGGGACTACGGTGTTCTTC. Amino acid sequence: CASSQTGTTVFF.

J is TRBJ2-7 and V is TRBV30; possibly TRBD1 for D (6 bases). This CDR3 has 12 residues. The germline V and J ends were trimmed by 0 bases and 3 bases, with 6 bases remaining between them. CDR1 and CDR2 (germline): GTSNPN, SVGIG (reference sequence). CDR3 in amino acids: CAWSVQGYEQYF. The CDR3 DNA is TGTGCCTGGAGTGTACAGGGCTACGAGCAGTACTTC.

The rearrangement links TRBV6-5 to TRBJ2-7; D unresolved. The CDR3 runs 11 residues. CDR1 and CDR2 (germline): MNHEY, SVGAGI. Trimming took off 6 bases at V and 6 bases at J, with 9 bases between the two ends. This CDR3 is CASSQEGEQYF. The CDR3 DNA reads as TGTGCCAGCAGCCAAGAAGGCGAGCAGTACTTC.

The V gene is TRBV19, the J gene TRBJ1-1, with D possibly matching TRBD1 (6 bases). Germline CDR1 reads LNHDA; CDR2 reads SQIVND (reference sequence). The CDR3 sequence is 17 residues long. V dropped 0 bases and J dropped 7 bases, with 21 bases sitting between them. CDR3 region: CASSIDGGVEGEVEAFF. The DNA of the CDR3 is TGTGCCAGTAGTATAGACGGGGGCGTTGAGGGCGAAGTTGAAGCTTTCTTT.

The chain combines TRBV6-1 with TRBJ2-7, with D maybe TRBD1 (6 bases). The germline V gene has CDR1 MNHNS and CDR2 SASEGT. V lost 3 bases and J lost 1, with 10 bases in between. The CDR3 has 14 residues. CDR3 sequence (DNA): TGTGCCAGCAGTGAGTACAGGGCGTCCTACGAGCAGTACTTC. It codes for CASSEYRASYEQYF.

The genes are TRBV10-3 and TRBJ2-1; 7 bases are shared with TRBD2. CDR1 ENHRY and CDR2 SYGVKD come from the germline V gene. The CDR3 covers 16 residues. Trimming cost V 7 bases and J 11 bases; bases outside gene matches: 20. The CDR3, as DNA: TGTGCCATCAACCCCTCAATACGCGGGGAGGGGTCGCAGCAGTTCTTC. This gives the protein CAINPSIRGEGSQQFF.

V usage is TRBV10-2 and J usage is TRBJ1-2; the D is unclear. This CDR3 has 16 amino acids. The V gene's germline CDR1 is WSHSY and CDR2 SAAADI. Trimming took 2 bases from V and 3 from J, leaving 16 bases between them. The CDR3 region has the DNA TGCGCCAGCAGTGAGAGGGAAACCGCCATATACTATGGCTACACCTTC. Protein sequence: CASSERETAIYYGYTF.

The V gene is TRBV19, the J gene TRBJ2-7, with 8 positions matching TRBD1. With 3 bases clipped from V and 6 bases from J, the junction kept 10 bases outside the gene matches. CDR3 size: 15 residues. CDR1 and CDR2 from the germline V gene are LNHDA and SQIVND (reference sequence). CDR3 in DNA: TGTGCCAGTAGTATTGGGGGACAGGTGGGATCCGAGCAGTACTTC. As protein: CASSIGGQVGSEQYF.

V usage is TRBV19 and J usage is TRBJ1-1; D possibly corresponds to TRBD1 (5 bases). The V gene's germline CDR1 is LNHDA and CDR2 SQIVND (reference sequence). The CDR3 is 16 amino acids. V was clipped by 5 bases and J by 1 base, with 17 bases between them. The DNA for the CDR3 is TGTGCCAGTAGTGGCTCCCCAGGGTCCAAGAACACTGAAGCTTTCTTT. This gives the protein CASSGSPGSKNTEAFF.

V gene TRBV6-5 combines with J gene TRBJ1-2, with D unclear. Trimming shortened V by 4 bases and J by 5 bases, and 14 bases separated the two germline ends. CDR1 MNHEY and CDR2 SVGAGI come from the germline V gene. This CDR3 comprises 14 residues. The CDR3 protein is CASSSGELRYGYTF. The CDR3, as DNA: TGTGCCAGCAGTTCCGGCGAGTTACGGTATGGCTACACCTTC.

Here the CDR3 DNA reads TGTGCCAGCAGTGATGCCCTAGCGGGGAACATTCAGTACTTC. Its translation: CASSDALAGNIQYF. The gene calls are TRBV2 and TRBJ2-4; the match to TRBD2 covers 9 bases. This CDR3 contains 14 residues. After removal of 3 bases from V and 7 bases from J, the junction contained 4 bases not matched to a gene. Germline lookup yields CDR1 SNHLY and CDR2 FYNNEI.

The chain links TRBV7-3 to TRBJ2-7, with 8 bases aligning to TRBD1. V gave up 3 bases and J gave up 4 bases; unmatched junction bases: 11. CDR3 size: 16 residues. Germline assignment: CDR1 SGHTA and CDR2 FQGTGA. The CDR3 coding sequence is TGTGCCAGCAGCTTGGATGGACAGGGTAGAAAGTACGAGCAGTACTTC. Translating it yields CASSLDGQGRKYEQYF.

This clone showed up just once. The rearrangement uses TRBV7-2 and TRBJ1-3, with D unresolved. CDR3 length equals 15 residues. Germline values: CDR1 SGHTA, CDR2 FQGNSA. Trimming shortened V by 0 bases and J by 3 bases, and 9 bases separated the two germline ends. The CDR3 is CASSLAWGGGNTIYF. CDR3 nucleotides: TGTGCCAGCAGCTTAGCGTGGGGAGGTGGAAACACCATATATTTT.

The chain recombines TRBV11-2 with TRBJ1-5; D unclear. From germline, CDR1 is SGHAT and CDR2 FQNNGV. CDR3 length: 14 amino acids. Trimming stripped 1 base from V and 2 bases from J, with 6 bases between. In DNA form, the CDR3 reads TGTGCCAGCAGCTTAGGGGGAGGCAATCAGCCCCAGCATTTT. It encodes CASSLGGGNQPQHF.

The CDR3 DNA sequence: TGTGCCAGCAGCTTAACCGGGGGAGCCTACAATGAGCAGTTCTTC. It encodes CASSLTGGAYNEQFF. J is TRBJ2-1 and V is TRBV13, with a possible D match to TRBD2 (6 bases). The length of the CDR3 is 15 residues. Germline V gene lookup returns CDR1 PRHDT and CDR2 FYEKMQ (reference sequence). V lost 2 bases and J 2 bases, leaving 10 bases between the germline ends.

The chain links TRBV5-1 to TRBJ2-2; tentatively, D is TRBD1 or TRBD2 (6 bases each). The CDR3 is 16 amino acids. The germline V gene has CDR1 SGHRS and CDR2 YFSETQ. The V end lost 0 bases, the J end lost 7 bases, and 16 bases lay between the germline ends. The CDR3 here is CASSLAPGAPDGELFF. The CDR3 DNA sequence: TGCGCCAGCAGCTTGGCCCCGGGGGCGCCGGACGGGGAGCTGTTTTTT.

This clone was found once. The chain joins TRBV20-1 to TRBJ2-7, with a tentative D call TRBD2 (6 bases). This CDR3 has 11 residues. Germline CDR1 and CDR2: DFQATT and SNEGSKA (reference sequence). V lost 6 bases and J lost 4, with 10 bases in between. In nucleotides, the CDR3 is TGCAGTGCGAGACTAGTTTACGAGCAGTACTTC. Its translation: CSARLVYEQYF.

The chain recombines TRBV6-5 with TRBJ1-1, with TRBD1 matching over 7 bases. J lost 1 base, V lost 7 bases, and 6 bases had no gene match. Per the germline V gene, CDR1 is MNHEY and CDR2 is SVGAGI. The CDR3 contains 14 residues. DNA for the CDR3: TGTGCCAGCACAGGGGGTTCCGGGAACACTGAAGCTTTCTTT. Translating it yields CASTGGSGNTEAFF.